The entry below describes one T cell receptor beta chain. Its cognate antigen has yet to be identified. Within one base of it there is no much larger clone, and no base qualities were kept. This record comes from a study of cytomegalovirus exposure and HLA in healthy donors (dated by TCRdb to about 2017). Turning to the overall study: An earlier analysis of 587 of the donors reported about 300 Gb of sequence data and 95 million to 140 million unique TCR beta sequences obtained from about 179 million T cells. To study patterns of TCR occurrence, a later analysis re-analyzed previously published TCR beta repertoires from 500 to 850 donors and added high-resolution HLA genotyping. Roughly 5 DR-DQ haplotypes were handled as single units for association and clustering, since linkage in the cohort was strong. Across some 400 genotyped donors of the cohort, an average of about 220,000 unique TCR beta nucleotide sequences per donor were sequenced, and roughly a sixth of those sequences were non-productive. To decide whether each TCR beta V gene segment behaved as functional or pseudogenic, an earlier analysis of some 540 of the donors relied on high-throughput TCR beta sequencing. Rather than using new phenotypic data, the later analysis identified candidate immune exposures from TCR beta sequences and from how often those sequences occurred across donors. Using immunosequencing, the study profiled T cell repertoires from about 610 subjects and related those repertoires to cytomegalovirus serostatus. Typing coverage varied by locus: roughly 620-640 donors for A, B, C, DRB1 and DQB1; 522 for DQA1; more than 600 for DPA1; approximately 470 for DPB1. Both class I and class II loci were covered by HLA typing, at four-digit resolution. An early release covering roughly 600 HLA-typed donors comprised 250 to 350 gigabases of sequencing data and roughly 85 million unique TCR sequences. All discovery cohort repertoires had been generated using a single sequencing platform. In a later genetic analysis, genome-wide SNP genotypes for about 65% of the roughly 700 donors were used, and that subset was treated as a discovery cohort. A separate validation cohort of 100 to 150 different subjects was used in addition to the roughly 620-subject first cohort. Donor age, sex, ethnicity and CMV serostatus were collected together with the repertoire data. The study combined high-throughput TCR immunosequencing, statistical association of individual TCRs with disease status, and machine learning to predict cytomegalovirus infection status. Of the 300 to 500 genotyped donors, 81% were placed in the genetic ancestry cluster associated with self-reported Caucasian donors. The study was designed to test whether signatures of past pathogen exposure could be identified by cataloging public T cell receptors. Points the paper makes about the study in general: According to a later analysis, most CMV-associated TCR beta chains appeared to be HLA-restricted, and the HLA associations seemed to be driven largely by CMV exposure. Some IMGT-functional V segments, including TRBV6-2 and TRBV6-3, could not be told apart with the 87-base-pair reads, so those segments were excluded. In a later analysis, over 15,000 TCR beta sequences were associated with specific HLA alleles at a false discovery rate of 0.05. Sequencing depth was assumed to be roughly uniform across donors in the presence/absence analyses, though that assumption may not hold. In a later genetic analysis, fewer N-insertions in productive TCRs were reported among donors in an Asian-associated ancestry cluster than the approximately 710-donor mean. Most TCR sequences were observed very rarely across donors, whereas some public TCRs were present in many individuals. The earlier analysis of approximately 540 of the donors excluded some 15 rarely observed V segments, including chromosome 9 orphons, because counts were too low. In vitro tests confirmed that a few of the cytomegalovirus-associated TCR beta chains recognize cytomegalovirus antigens. A later genetic analysis associated a missense DCLRE1C variant with V-gene and J-gene trimming of TCR beta chains, and an independent cohort replicated the association. According to a later analysis, parvovirus B19, influenza, CMV and Epstein-Barr virus appeared linked to several top co-occurrence clusters. Strong co-occurrence of HLA alleles, especially DR and DQ, made assigning TCR associations to individual alleles difficult. In an earlier analysis of about 550 of the donors, most TCR beta V segments were observed in productive rearrangements about 87% or about 30% of the time, broadly matching IMGT annotations. Compared with equally common non-associated chains, HLA-associated TCR beta chains in a later analysis were more clonally expanded and had lower generation probabilities. Because some donors lacked HLA typing at each locus, the association tests relied only on the typed subset. A cluster of highly shared sequence variants was judged likely to represent a technical artifact of the sequencing pipeline. It was suggested by the authors that the approach could potentially be generalized to other disease states and immunological phenotypes. The study gave a list of 150 to 200 TCR beta chains associated with cytomegalovirus. According to a later analysis, TCR association rates differed among HLA loci, with DRB1 alleles showing the most associated TCRs and HLA-C alleles showing the fewest. Immune exposure information for the cohort was limited to CMV serostatus. The classifier was reported to diagnose cytomegalovirus status with high specificity and sensitivity in both the original cohort and the validation cohort. In this cohort, only TCR beta chains were sequenced, and detectable features were limited by the absence of alpha or paired-chain data. Linkage disequilibrium might explain the correlated functional status among segregating V segments, but an unknown experimental factor could not be excluded. A further reported finding was that TCR beta sequences accurately predicted the HLA-A and HLA-B alleles for most subjects in the first cohort.

From cysteine to phenylalanine, the CDR3 is 16 amino acids long. Only the CDR3 DNA is retained, 48 bases long and in frame from the first base. Trimming costs V 2 bases and J 0 bases, and their ends lie 12 bases apart. CDR1 and CDR2, per the germline V gene (reference sequence), are LNHNV and YYDKDF. Preparation of the library involved the immunoSEQ multiplex PCR assay. For the multiplex PCR, a mixture combining 60 forward primers for TCR Vbeta segments and 13 reverse primers for TCR Jbeta segments was used. The CDR3 region of rearranged TCR beta genes was amplified from genomic DNA with a multiplex PCR assay. On the Illumina HiSeq System, the amplified TCR beta libraries were sequenced as 87-base-pair reads. The original pipeline was this. A later analysis counted 75 million to 100 million unique TCR beta chains across the 640 or so repertoires, and some 12 million of these chains were shared by at least two donors. Raw reads were error-corrected and collapsed into unique sequences with a nearest-neighbor algorithm that merged closely related sequences to remove PCR and sequencing errors. CDR3 sequences were aligned to IMGT reference sequences to assign V, D and J gene segments. For a sequence to be retained, a match of at least six nucleotides to both a V gene segment and a J gene segment was required. A rearrangement was called productive if the CDR3 had no stop codons and remained in frame with V and J, and every other rearrangement was called non-productive. CDR3 was defined by IMGT convention, running from the second conserved V-encoded cysteine to the conserved J-encoded phenylalanine. The earlier analysis of 550 to 650 of the donors excluded any sequence lacking an unambiguous match to a single V gene segment. An earlier analysis of some 610 of the donors called V segments functional above 56.7% productive rearrangements and segregating when the between-donor standard deviation exceeded 5%. A statistical classification framework was developed to diagnose cytomegalovirus status using the catalog of TCR beta chain sequences. V and J gene assignment, in a later analysis, came from comparing TCR nucleotide sequences with IMGT/GENE-DB human TR gene sequences. In a later analysis, CDR3 sequences and most-parsimonious VDJ recombination scenarios were assigned using the TCRdist pipeline. In a later analysis, each TCR beta chain was defined by its CDR3 amino acid sequence together with its V-gene family, and reads without a unique V-gene family were excluded. To address suspected cross-contamination and a sequencing artifact, a later analysis removed over 500 highly shared, low-generation-probability nucleotide sequences. In a later analysis, a clonal expansion index was calculated for each public chain from normalized within-repertoire ranks of inferred template counts. Generation probabilities in a later analysis came from a VDJ recombination model fitted to out-of-frame rearrangements, and those results were checked against IGoR. A later analysis scored TCR-TCR, TCR-HLA and TCR-CMV co-occurrence with hypergeometric tests, applying a repertoire-size bias correction to TCR pairs. To estimate false discovery rates, a later analysis permuted the HLA or CMV assignments 20 times. A later analysis grouped co-occurring TCRs with DBSCAN, adding TCRdist sequence similarity when clustering within HLA-allele-positive subsets. For co-occurrence clustering, repertoires with fewer than 30,000 or more than 120,000 public chains were excluded, along with 4 to 6 repertoires with anomalous nucleotide sharing. TCRdb retrieved this table from immuneACCESS and kept in-frame rearrangements only. Not all clones are present; in checked studies, unresolved V genes account for under half, and no reason is known for the remainder. The V and J calls and clone size come from that table; D and trimming were worked out from the DNA. The sample yields about 100,000 clones; around 10% were counted once. Of the sample, under 6.5% is held by the ten largest clones.

The cohort was made up of 666 healthy bone marrow donors. Cohort members were all nominally healthy when sampled, although unrecorded immune exposures were likely present. The donor was CMV seropositive and belonged to the group of a few hundred seropositive cohort members. A peripheral blood sample was collected from each donor, and TCR beta sequencing was performed on peripheral blood mononuclear cells. The Qiagen DNeasy Blood Extraction Kit was used to extract genomic DNA from the blood cell samples. Sequencing was done on a sample of PBMCs. This chain is built from TRBV15 and TRBJ2-3, and possibly TRBD1, on 6 matching bases. This clonotype was obtained from a man aged 35-49 years in good health and CMV-seropositive. The CDR3 has the sequence CATSRSQGMSTDTQYF. The DNA sequence follows: TGTGCCACCAGCAGATCTCAGGGGATGAGCACAGATACGCAGTATTTT.